Below, 8 T cell receptor beta chains from the same sample are listed, as sequenced in a study of blood T cell repertoires in COVID-19. This table comes from immunoSEQ multiplex PCR, and its TCRdb copy is limited to in-frame clones, with some not included. Among 150,000 to 200,000 clones listed, over 75% were seen once. Source material: peripheral blood. Receptors originate from an older person with COVID-19, enrolled during active disease.

This clone came up once. The J gene is TRBJ2-1, the V gene TRBV2; 13 bases match TRBD2. With V trimmed by 3 bases and J by 7 bases, 12 bases remained unmatched. Germline V gene lookup returns CDR1 SNHLY and CDR2 FYNNEI. The CDR3 runs to 18 residues. This CDR3 reads CASSEWIPGLAGFNEQFF. Here the CDR3 DNA reads TGTGCCAGCAGTGAGTGGATACCGGGACTAGCGGGATTTAATGAGCAGTTCTTC.

The chain links TRBV7-9 to TRBJ1-5; D gene ambiguous. Germline values: CDR1 SEHNR, CDR2 FQNEAQ (reference sequence). With 0 bases removed from V and 6 bases from J, the gap between germline ends came to 9 bases. This CDR3 has 14 amino acids. In nucleotides, the CDR3 is TGTGCCAGCAGCTTAGCCGGGGAAAGTCAGCCCCAGCATTTT. Amino acid sequence: CASSLAGESQPQHF.

The gene calls are TRBV4-3 and TRBJ2-2, with TRBD2 matching 12 bases. The CDR3 has 18 amino acids. The trim removed 0 bases at V and 8 bases at J, leaving 10 bases unmatched. CDR1 is LGHNA and CDR2 is YSLEER in the germline V gene. This chain's CDR3 is CASSQDLRLAGVSGELFF. The DNA of the CDR3 is TGCGCCAGCAGCCAAGATTTGCGACTAGCGGGGGTTTCGGGGGAGCTGTTTTTT.

V and J are TRBV7-2 and TRBJ1-5, with a tentative D call TRBD1 (5 bases). V was clipped by 4 bases and J by 4 bases, with 8 bases between them. CDR3 length: 13 amino acids. Germline V gene sequence: CDR1 SGHTA, CDR2 FQGNSA. The CDR3 sequence: CASSSGVNQPQHF. CDR3 in DNA: TGTGCCAGCAGCTCGGGGGTAAATCAGCCCCAGCATTTT.

The chain has TRBV21-1 and TRBJ1-3; the table's D call TRBD1 went unverified against the DNA. TRBV21-1 is tagged as a pseudogene. The CDR3 consists of 12 residues. CDR3 in DNA: TGTGCCAGCTGGCACAGAAGAAACACCATATATTTT. Translation: CASWHRRNTIYF.

The rearrangement links TRBV5-1 to TRBJ1-2; D may be TRBD1 (6 bases). The CDR3 is 14 residues long. V lost 2 bases, J lost 2 bases, and 10 bases lay in between. Germline lookup yields CDR1 SGHRS and CDR2 YFSETQ. The CDR3 reads CASSLETGNYGYTF. CDR3 in DNA: TGCGCCAGCAGCTTAGAGACAGGCAACTATGGCTACACCTTC. The full variable domain, completed using reference TRBV5-1 and TRBJ1-2, is KAGVTQTPRYLIKTRGQQVTLSCSPISGHRSVSWYQQTPGQGLQFLFEYFSETQRNKGNFPGRFSGRQFSNSRSEMNVSTLELGDSALYLCASSLETGNYGYTFGSGTRLTVV.

The V call is TRBV27, the J call TRBJ2-7, with 8 bases lining up with TRBD1. The CDR3 is 14 residues long. V lost 4 bases to trimming and J lost 6 bases; unmatched junction nucleotides: 8. Germline CDR1 and CDR2: MNHEY and SMNVEV (reference sequence). In DNA, the CDR3 is TGTGCCAGCAGTTGGTCCCAGGGGGCGGGCGAGCAGTACTTC. It specifies CASSWSQGAGEQYF.

This chain uses TRBV3-1 (or the pseudogene TRBV3-2) with TRBJ2-7, with TRBD2 matching over 9 bases. The CDR3 is made up of 15 amino acids. The V gene's germline CDR1 is LGHDT and CDR2 YNNKEL (reference sequence). The junction had 9 bases not matched to a gene; V was cut back by 4 bases and J by 5 bases. This chain's CDR3 is CASSPNLAGTHEQYF. The DNA of the CDR3 is TGTGCCAGCAGCCCCAACCTAGCGGGGACTCACGAGCAGTACTTC.